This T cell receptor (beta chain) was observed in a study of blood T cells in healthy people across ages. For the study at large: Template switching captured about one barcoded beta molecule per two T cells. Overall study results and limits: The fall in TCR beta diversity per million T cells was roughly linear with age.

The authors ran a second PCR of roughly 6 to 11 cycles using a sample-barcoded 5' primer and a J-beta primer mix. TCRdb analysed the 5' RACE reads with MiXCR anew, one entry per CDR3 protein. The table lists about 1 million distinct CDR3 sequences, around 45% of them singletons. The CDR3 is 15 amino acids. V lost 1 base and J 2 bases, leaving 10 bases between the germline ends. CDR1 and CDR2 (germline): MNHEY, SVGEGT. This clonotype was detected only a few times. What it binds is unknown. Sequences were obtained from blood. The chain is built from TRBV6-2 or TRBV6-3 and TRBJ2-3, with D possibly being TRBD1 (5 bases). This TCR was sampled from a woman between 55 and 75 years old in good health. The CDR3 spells CASSYWGPSTDTQYF. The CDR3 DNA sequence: TGTGCCAGCAGTTACTGGGGCCCCTCCACAGATACGCAGTATTTT.